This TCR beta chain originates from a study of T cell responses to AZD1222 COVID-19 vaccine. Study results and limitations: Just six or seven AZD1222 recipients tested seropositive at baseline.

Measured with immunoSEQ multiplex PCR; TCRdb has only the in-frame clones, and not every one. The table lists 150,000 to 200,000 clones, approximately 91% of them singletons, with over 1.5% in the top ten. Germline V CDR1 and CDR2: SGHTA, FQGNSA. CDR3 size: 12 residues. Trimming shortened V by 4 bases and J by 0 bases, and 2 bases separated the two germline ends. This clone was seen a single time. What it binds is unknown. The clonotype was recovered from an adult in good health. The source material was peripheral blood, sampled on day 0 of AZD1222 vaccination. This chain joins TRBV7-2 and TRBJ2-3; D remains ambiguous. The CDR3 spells CASSSSTDTQYF. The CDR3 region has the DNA TGTGCCAGCAGCTCGAGCACAGATACGCAGTATTTT.